Listed below are T cell receptor beta chains from one sample, sequenced in a study of PD-1 blockade in classical Hodgkin lymphoma. The data were produced by immunoSEQ multiplex PCR, yet TCRdb's version contains in-frame clones alone and is incomplete. The table records over 15,000 clones, over 80% of them present only once. The sample here was peripheral blood mononuclear cells (PBMCs), taken before the second cycle of nivolumab. The source of these receptors is a human donor with classical Hodgkin lymphoma. CDR3s include the opening cysteine and the closing phenylalanine or tryptophan. Each record gives: CDR3 protein, CDR3 DNA, V gene, D gene, clone size, CDR3 length, J gene. The D gene is left open where the match is weak. Size tells how often a clone was seen (once, few, many) or the class of an expanded clone, and some rows leave it out.

CASSYGPGAGSYEQYF | TGTGCCAGCAGTTATGGTCCGGGAGCGGGGTCGTACGAGCAGTACTTC | TRBV6-6 | TRBD2 | NA | 16 | TRBJ2-7
CASSPGTGVELFDFHEQYF | TGTGCCAGCAGCCCGGGGACAGGGGTCGAGTTGTTCGATTTCCACGAGCAGTACTTC | TRBV7-9 | TRBD1 | once | 19 | TRBJ2-7
CASSLGETVWPQHF | TGTGCCAGCAGCCTAGGAGAGACAGTCTGGCCCCAGCATTTT | TRBV11-2 | NA | NA | 14 | TRBJ1-5
CARSLVGSGSSLYRNIQYF | TGTGCCAGAAGCTTGGTGGGTAGCGGGAGTTCGCTATATAGAAACATTCAGTACTTC | TRBV5-3 | TRBD2 | NA | 19 | TRBJ2-4
CASSPRPAGGGDTQYF | TGTGCCAGCAGCCCCAGGCCAGCGGGAGGTGGGGATACGCAGTATTTT | TRBV9 | TRBD2 | few | 16 | TRBJ2-3
CASSLLTSGSSLINWYF | TGTGCCAGCAGCCTCCTAACTAGCGGGAGTTCTTTAATTAATTGGTACTTC | TRBV7-2 | TRBD2 | NA | 17 | TRBJ2-7
CASSSFSGLAAYNEQFF | TGTGCCAGCAGCAGTTTTTCGGGACTAGCGGCTTACAATGAGCAGTTCTTC | TRBV11-1 | TRBD2 | NA | 17 | TRBJ2-1
CASSASQQETQYF | TGTGCCAGCAGTGCTTCCCAGCAAGAGACCCAGTACTTC | TRBV2 | NA | NA | 13 | TRBJ2-5
CASSPTGKDGYTF | TGTGCCAGCAGCCCGACAGGGAAGGATGGCTACACCTTC | TRBV7-2 | TRBD1 | NA | 13 | TRBJ1-2
CASRELSNEKLFF | TGTGCCAGCAGAGAATTATCCAATGAAAAACTGTTTTTT | TRBV6-1 | NA | NA | 13 | TRBJ1-4
CASSLASGGHAFF | TGTGCCAGCAGCTTAGCGTCAGGGGGGCATGCTTTCTTT | TRBV7-9 | TRBD1 | NA | 13 | TRBJ1-1
CASSLSRDGYTF | TGTGCCAGTAGTCTCTCCAGGGATGGCTACACCTTC | TRBV19 | NA | NA | 12 | TRBJ1-2
CATSIFHKGFGNQPQHF | TGTGCCACCAGCATATTCCATAAGGGGTTCGGCAATCAGCCCCAGCATTTT | TRBV15 | NA | NA | 17 | TRBJ1-5
CASSTGQTTNEKLFF | TGTGCCAGTAGTACGGGACAGACAACTAATGAAAAACTGTTTTTT | TRBV19 | TRBD1 | NA | 15 | TRBJ1-4
CASSPNIPIGTDTQYF | TGCGCCAGCAGCCCGAACATCCCGATAGGAACAGATACGCAGTATTTT | TRBV5-1 | NA | NA | 16 | TRBJ2-3
CASSVRGQANQPQHF | TGTGCCAGCAGCGTCCGGGGACAGGCTAATCAGCCCCAGCATTTT | TRBV9 | TRBD1 | NA | 15 | TRBJ1-5
CASSLGTGSYEQYF | TGTGCCAGCAGCCTAGGGACAGGGAGCTACGAGCAGTACTTC | TRBV7-7 | TRBD1 | NA | 14 | TRBJ2-7
CASSPPGSGEQFF | TGTGCCAGCAGCCCCCCCGGATCGGGTGAGCAGTTCTTC | TRBV13 | NA | NA | 13 | TRBJ2-1
CASSPRLAPSGNTIYF | TGTGCCAGCAGCCCTCGCTTAGCCCCCTCTGGAAACACCATATATTTT | TRBV11-2 | NA | NA | 16 | TRBJ1-3
CAISSRGEPNQPQHF | TGTGCCATCAGTTCTCGGGGAGAACCAAATCAGCCCCAGCATTTT | TRBV10-3 | NA | NA | 15 | TRBJ1-5
CASSYFGTGSPDTQYF | TGTGCCAGCAGTTATTTCGGGACGGGGTCTCCAGATACGCAGTATTTT | TRBV6-6 | NA | once | 16 | TRBJ2-3
CASSLTDQGVETQYF | TGTGCCAGCAGCTTAACCGACCAGGGCGTAGAGACCCAGTACTTC | TRBV5-5 | NA | few | 15 | TRBJ2-5
CASSRRGNEQFF | TGTGCCAGCAGCCGACGGGGGAATGAGCAGTTCTTC | TRBV6-5 | NA | NA | 12 | TRBJ2-1
CASSEANEKLFF | TGTGCCAGCAGTGAGGCCAATGAAAAACTGTTTTTT | TRBV6-1 | NA | NA | 12 | TRBJ1-4
CASSPVGEETQYF | TGTGCCAGCAGCCCCGTTGGGGAAGAGACCCAGTACTTC | TRBV16 | NA | NA | 13 | TRBJ2-5
CASSYSTGGAQTGELFF | TGCGCCAGCAGCTATAGTACAGGGGGCGCTCAGACCGGGGAGCTGTTTTTT | TRBV5-1 | TRBD1 | NA | 17 | TRBJ2-2
CASSPSRAHTF | TGTGCCAGCAGCCCTTCCAGGGCCCACACCTTC | TRBV7-9 | NA | few | 11 | TRBJ1-2
CATSRQREGPSEQYF | TGTGCCACCAGCAGGCAGCGGGAGGGCCCATCCGAGCAGTACTTC | TRBV15 | TRBD2 | NA | 15 | TRBJ2-7
CAISESVGTDTQYF | TGTGCCATCAGTGAGTCGGTAGGCACAGATACGCAGTATTTT | TRBV10-3 | NA | NA | 14 | TRBJ2-3
CASSVMWGGTDTQYF | TGTGCCAGCAGCGTTATGTGGGGGGGCACAGATACGCAGTATTTT | TRBV9 | NA | NA | 15 | TRBJ2-3
CASSLEAGSNYEQYF | TGTGCCAGCAGCTTAGAGGCAGGGTCCAACTACGAGCAGTACTTC | TRBV11-3 | NA | NA | 15 | TRBJ2-7
CSVEDRPAGAYNEQFF | TGCAGCGTTGAAGATCGTCCAGCGGGGGCCTACAATGAGCAGTTCTTC | TRBV29-1 | TRBD2 | NA | 16 | TRBJ2-1
CASSYSTGYGYTF | TGTGCCAGCAGTTACTCGACAGGGTATGGCTACACCTTC | TRBV6-5 | TRBD1 | NA | 13 | TRBJ1-2
CASSDRLAGGVLEFF | TGTGCCAGCAGTGACCGACTAGCGGGGGGGGTATTGGAGTTCTTC | TRBV6-1 | TRBD2 | NA | 15 | TRBJ2-1
CASSELAGTVYNEQFF | TGTGCCAGCAGTGAGTTAGCGGGCACAGTCTACAATGAGCAGTTCTTC | TRBV25-1 | TRBD2 | NA | 16 | TRBJ2-1
CASSGGLAEQFF | TGCGCCAGCAGCGGAGGACTAGCCGAGCAGTTCTTC | TRBV5-1 | TRBD2 | NA | 12 | TRBJ2-1
CASSLGQGLYNEQFF | TGTGCCAGCAGCTTGGGGCAGGGGCTGTACAATGAGCAGTTCTTC | TRBV5-6 | NA | NA | 15 | TRBJ2-1
CASSPKVSTGGLEKLFF | TGTGCCAGCAGCCCCAAGGTATCAACAGGGGGCTTGGAAAAACTGTTTTTT | TRBV7-9 | TRBD1 | NA | 17 | TRBJ1-4
CASSLDRLNEQYF | TGTGCCAGCAGCTTGGACAGGCTCAACGAGCAGTACTTC | TRBV11-3 | TRBD1 | once | 13 | TRBJ2-7
CASSVGAAGEGYEQYF | TGTGCCAGCAGCGTAGGAGCAGCGGGAGAGGGGTACGAGCAGTACTTC | TRBV9 | TRBD2 | NA | 16 | TRBJ2-7
CASSDPALGTDTQYF | TGCGCCAGCAGTGACCCAGCTCTCGGCACAGATACGCAGTATTTT | TRBV10-1 | NA | NA | 15 | TRBJ2-3
CASSGPNYEQYF | TGTGCCAGCAGCGGACCCAACTACGAGCAGTACTTC | TRBV9 | NA | NA | 12 | TRBJ2-7
CASSPEGSRAVYEQYF | TGCGCCAGCAGCCCCGAAGGGTCTAGAGCGGTCTACGAGCAGTACTTC | TRBV5-1 | NA | NA | 16 | TRBJ2-7
CATSRFGGEDYEQYF | TGTGCCACCAGCAGGTTTGGGGGGGAGGACTACGAGCAGTACTTC | TRBV15 | TRBD2 | NA | 15 | TRBJ2-7
CASSLGGYEQYF | TGTGCCAGCAGCTTAGGTGGCTACGAGCAGTACTTC | TRBV13 | NA | NA | 12 | TRBJ2-7
CASSQDAMYNEQFF | TGCGCCAGCAGCCAAGACGCCATGTACAATGAGCAGTTCTTC | TRBV4-1 | NA | NA | 14 | TRBJ2-1
CASRDEKQGAFGYTF | TGTGCCAGCAGGGATGAAAAACAGGGGGCATTTGGCTACACCTTC | TRBV5-5 | TRBD1 | NA | 15 | TRBJ1-2
CASSYYVGETGELFF | TGTGCCAGCAGTTATTACGTCGGGGAGACCGGGGAGCTGTTTTTT | TRBV6-6 | NA | NA | 15 | TRBJ2-2
CSGGLDYGYTF | TGCAGCGGGGGGCTAGACTATGGCTACACCTTC | TRBV29-1 | NA | NA | 11 | TRBJ1-2
CSQVAGSENEQFF | TGCAGCCAGGTGGCGGGATCTGAAAATGAGCAGTTCTTC | TRBV29-1 | NA | NA | 13 | TRBJ2-1
CASSWDPSNEKLFF | TGCGCCAGCAGTTGGGACCCATCTAATGAAAAACTGTTTTTT | TRBV10-1 | NA | NA | 14 | TRBJ1-4
CASSSDRNTIYF | TGTGCCAGCAGCTCAGACCGAAACACCATATATTTT | TRBV7-7 | NA | NA | 12 | TRBJ1-3
CASSVDVTSPLHF | TGTGCCAGCAGCGTAGACGTTACTTCACCCCTCCACTTT | TRBV9 | NA | few | 13 | TRBJ1-6
CASSGIGTLATNEKLFF | TGTGCCAGCAGTGGGATCGGGACACTCGCAACTAATGAAAAACTGTTTTTT | TRBV6-1 | NA | NA | 17 | TRBJ1-4
CAISESTSASSYEQYF | TGTGCCATCAGTGAGTCGACCAGCGCCAGCTCCTACGAGCAGTACTTC | TRBV10-3 | NA | NA | 16 | TRBJ2-7